The clone carrying this T cell receptor beta chain occurred a few times. As yet, its antigen is unknown. This specimen comes from a study of vaccination effects on CD4 cells after COVID-19. Study-wide context: Participants each got two BNT162b2 or mRNA-1273 vaccine doses.

Antigen-specific CD4+ T cells expanded by the ViraFEST assay with viral peptide pools were then sequenced. It was after around eleven days of culture that CD4+ T cells were isolated. Nucleocapsid antibodies were negative in the vaccine recipients, who had never had SARS-CoV-2 infection. Researchers swapped half the medium for IL-2 medium on both days 3 and 7. Study results and caveats: Marked clonal contraction of infection- and vaccine-induced clones was seen late after vaccination.

The assay was immunoSEQ multiplex PCR, and TCRdb's table has in-frame clones only and misses some. The sample has about 73,000 clones, around 79% seen once. The TCR was taken from a human donor who received a COVID-19 vaccine. Sequences were derived from CD4+ T cells from PBMCs cultured with SARS-CoV-2 spike peptides, sampled before COVID-19 vaccination.

The DNA of the CDR3 is TGTGCCACCAGTGACAACAGGGGGTGGGACTATGGCTACACCTTC. Its translation is CATSDNRGWDYGYTF. The gene calls are TRBV24-1 and TRBJ1-2; TRBD1 agrees at 8 bases. The germline V gene has CDR1 KGHDR and CDR2 SFDVKD. V dropped 4 bases and J dropped 3; count of bases not matched to a gene: 6. The CDR3 length is 15 residues.